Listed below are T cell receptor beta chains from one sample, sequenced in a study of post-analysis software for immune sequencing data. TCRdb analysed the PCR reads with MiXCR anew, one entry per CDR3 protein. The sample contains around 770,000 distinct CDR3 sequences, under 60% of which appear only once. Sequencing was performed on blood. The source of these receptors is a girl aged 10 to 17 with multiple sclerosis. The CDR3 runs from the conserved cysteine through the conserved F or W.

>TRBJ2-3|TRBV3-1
CASSQDQGQFGEDTQYF
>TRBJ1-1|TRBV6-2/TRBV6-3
CASSRMANYGYTFGSGTNTEAFF
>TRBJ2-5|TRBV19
CASTGASRDETQYF
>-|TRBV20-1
CSAWDKTYEQYF
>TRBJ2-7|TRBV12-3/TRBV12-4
CASSFRGQGTPEQYF
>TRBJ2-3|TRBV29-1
CSVAYTDTQYF
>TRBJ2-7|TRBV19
CASSTSGSGYEQYF
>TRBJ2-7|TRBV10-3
CAIRSDSLGSYEQYF
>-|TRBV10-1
CASSDRLIYNEQYF
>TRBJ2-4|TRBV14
CASSQDAAGSGRFTDIQYF
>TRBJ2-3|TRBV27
CASSLLGSGTPTHTDTQYF
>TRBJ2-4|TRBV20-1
CSALAGGSDIQYF
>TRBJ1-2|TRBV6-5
CASSYFGQGNYGYTF
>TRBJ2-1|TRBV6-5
CASSYFLAGGYNEQFF
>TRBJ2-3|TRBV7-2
CASSIVGGLVDTQYF
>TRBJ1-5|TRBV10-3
CAISDRGLGGNQPQHF
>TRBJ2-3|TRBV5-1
CASSRPQGDTQYF
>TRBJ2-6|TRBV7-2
CASSPGIGANVLTF
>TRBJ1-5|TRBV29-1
CSVQDRPNQPQHF
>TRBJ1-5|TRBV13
CASSFTMGQGDQPQHF
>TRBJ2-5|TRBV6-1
CASQMIAGGTETQYF
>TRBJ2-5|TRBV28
CASSLPHQWGSWETQYF
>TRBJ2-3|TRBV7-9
CASSLPGLASDTQYF
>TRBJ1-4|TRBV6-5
CASSYSGTLNEKLFF
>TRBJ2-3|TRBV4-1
CAGSQDPPPFGDTQYF
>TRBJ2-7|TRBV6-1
CASSYTRDTYYEQYF